This T cell receptor (beta chain) was documented in a study of shared clonotypes between healthy human individuals. As for the study in general: CD4 naive cells filled three plates per donor, CD4 memory three, CD8 naive two and CD8 memory one. Study observations and caveats: Some naive CD4 clonotypes, approximately 4.5%, turned up in common across four donors.

This table comes from immunoSEQ multiplex PCR, and its TCRdb copy is limited to in-frame clones, with some not included. The table has around 1.9 million clones, 90% to 95% seen once. Selected positively for CCR7 and CD45RO-negative, naive CD8 cells excluded terminally differentiated effector memory CD45RA+ cells. This clone was seen many times. Its target is unknown. This same CDR3 is encoded by further DNA sequences in the sample. Sequencing was done on a sample of naive CD8+ T cells from PBMCs. This clonotype was obtained from a man younger than 35 in good health. Some clones in this sample may be carry-over from other donors' samples.

Here the CDR3 DNA reads TGTGCCACCAGCACCGGACTAGCGGGAGCCTACGAGCAGTACTTC. Translated: CATSTGLAGAYEQYF. V and J are TRBV15 and TRBJ2-7; 13 bases map to TRBD2. The V and J ends lost 4 bases and 2 bases, in that order; junction bases with no gene match: 2. The CDR3 is 15 amino acids. The germline V gene encodes CDR1 LNHNV and CDR2 YYDKDF (reference sequence).